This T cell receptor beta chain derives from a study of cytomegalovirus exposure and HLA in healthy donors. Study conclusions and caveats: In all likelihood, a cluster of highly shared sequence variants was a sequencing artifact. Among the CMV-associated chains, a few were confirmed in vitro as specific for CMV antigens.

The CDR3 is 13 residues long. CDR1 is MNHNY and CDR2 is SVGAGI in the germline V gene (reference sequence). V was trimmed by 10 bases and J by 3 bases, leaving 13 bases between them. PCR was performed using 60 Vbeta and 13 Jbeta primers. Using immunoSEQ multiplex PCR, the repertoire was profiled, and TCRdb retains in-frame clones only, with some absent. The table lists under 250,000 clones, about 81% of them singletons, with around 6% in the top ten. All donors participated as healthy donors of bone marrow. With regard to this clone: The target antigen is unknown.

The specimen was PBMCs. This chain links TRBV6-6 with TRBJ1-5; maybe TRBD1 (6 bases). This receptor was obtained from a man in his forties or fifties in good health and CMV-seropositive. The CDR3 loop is CATTGYDNQPQHF. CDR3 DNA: TGTGCCACTACAGGGTATGACAATCAGCCCCAGCATTTT.